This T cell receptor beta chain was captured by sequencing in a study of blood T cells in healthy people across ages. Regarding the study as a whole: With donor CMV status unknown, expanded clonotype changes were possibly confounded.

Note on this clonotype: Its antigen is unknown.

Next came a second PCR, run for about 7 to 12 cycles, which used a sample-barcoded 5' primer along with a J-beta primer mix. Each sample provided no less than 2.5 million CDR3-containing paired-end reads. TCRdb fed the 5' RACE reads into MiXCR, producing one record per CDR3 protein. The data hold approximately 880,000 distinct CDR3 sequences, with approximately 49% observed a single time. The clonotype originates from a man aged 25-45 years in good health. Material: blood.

The CDR3 region has the DNA TGTGCCAGCAGTAACCGATCCCCCGGGGGGAATGAAAAACTGTTTTTT. It codes for CASSNRSPGGNEKLFF. The chain employs TRBV12-3 or TRBV12-4 and TRBJ1-4, with a tentative D call TRBD1 (5 bases). This CDR3 has 16 amino acids. V lost 5 bases to trimming and J lost 5 bases, with 18 bases between them.